This paragraph reports one T cell receptor (beta chain). Its cognate antigen is unknown. The sample comes from a study of cytomegalovirus exposure and HLA in healthy donors. Study conclusions and caveats: Among the CMV-associated chains, a few were confirmed in vitro as specific for CMV antigens. Presence/absence analyses treated sequencing depth as roughly uniform across donors. An analysis that came later showed most CMV-associated TCR beta chains appearing HLA-restricted.

Deletions cut 0 bases from V and 0 bases from J, with 8 bases between. Germline V lookup: CDR1 MGHRA, CDR2 YSYEKL. This CDR3 contains 15 residues. 13 Jbeta primers and 60 Vbeta primers were used for the PCR. Assay used: immunoSEQ multiplex PCR; TCRdb lists only in-frame clones, some missing. The specimen's table records about 20,000 clones. This sequence joins TRBV4-1 and TRBJ2-5; no firm D call. This sequence originates from a man aged 55 to 69 in good health and CMV-seropositive. Material: PBMCs. The CDR3 sequence is CASSQDVSYQETQYF. CDR3 DNA: TGCGCCAGCAGCCAAGATGTCTCGTACCAAGAGACCCAGTACTTC.